This T cell receptor (beta chain) came from a study of shared clonotypes between healthy human individuals. Across the whole study: Ranging from 18 to 49 in age, donors were two women and a few men.

This clone has ten or more counts. Only Caucasian adults living in Nashville, Tennessee made up the donor group. V gave up 3 bases and J gave up 0 bases; unmatched junction bases: 7. CDR1 SGHTS and CDR2 YDEGEE come from the germline V gene. This CDR3 contains 17 residues. Method: immunoSEQ multiplex PCR; TCRdb's copy keeps in-frame clones and lacks some. Found here are 950,000 to 1,100,000 clones, about 80% of them singletons; the top ten hold more than 0.55%. Sequencing used memory CD4+ T cells from PBMCs. This sample's subset: CD45RA-negative fraction. This TCR was recovered from a man between 18 and 29 years old in good health. Some clones in this sample may be carry-over from other donors' samples. The J gene is TRBJ2-7, the V gene TRBV5-8; 12 bases agree with TRBD2. The CDR3 DNA is TGTGCCAGCAGCTCCGGACTAGCGGGGATGAGCTCCTACGAGCAGTACTTC. Translating it yields CASSSGLAGMSSYEQYF.